This T cell receptor beta chain was sequenced for a study of OX40 agonist ivuxolimab in advanced cancers. Findings of the study overall: Expanded clones tended on average to be more numerous among CD8+ T cells than CD4+.

V was shortened by 2 bases and J by 7 bases, with 18 bases between the two germline ends. This CDR3 region has 15 residues. Germline-derived CDR1 and CDR2 are SGHRS and YFSETQ. Profiled with immunoSEQ multiplex PCR; TCRdb holds only in-frame clones, not every one. The table records tens of thousands of clones, 80% to 90% of them present only once. This clone has a handful of counts. The antigen remains undetermined. The chain uses TRBV5-1 and TRBJ1-2; TRBD1 is a possible D gene (6 bases). The origin of this receptor is an adult with an advanced solid tumor such as melanoma, head and neck, liver or kidney cancer. The sequenced sample was CD4+ or CD8+ T cells sorted from blood, obtained in a trial of the OX40 agonist ivuxolimab. CDR3 nucleotide sequence: TGCGCCAGCAGCTTAAGAGGTGGGGGCGCTTCTGGCTACACCTTC. Residues: CASSLRGGGASGYTF.